Presented here are 20 T cell receptor beta chains from one specimen sequenced in a study of human T cells and chemical hapten exposure. TCRdb ran MiXCR on the RACE reads and lists one entry per CDR3 protein. The sample holds under 90,000 distinct CDR3 sequences, 9.6% seen once. Indicated time point: pre-sensitization, week 0. The treatment here: therapeutic diphenylcyclopropenone sensitization with weekly scalp DPC. Specimen: whole blood, collected in connection with sensitization to the hapten diphenylcyclopropenone (DPC). These receptors came from a middle-aged woman with alopecia areata. Some clones in this sample may be carry-over from other donors' samples.

In its sample, this clonotype was seen many times. CDR3 in amino acids: CASSSYNLAFF. CDR3 in DNA: TGTGCCAGCAGTTCCTACAATCTGGCTTTCTTT. The V call is TRBV28, the J call TRBJ1-1; D unclear. V lost 4 bases and J lost 11, with 11 bases in between. The germline V gene has CDR1 MDHEN and CDR2 SYDVKM. This CDR3 has 11 residues.

The sample holds many counts of this clonotype. The chain recombines TRBV7-2 with TRBJ1-1, with D tentatively TRBD1 (5 bases). The CDR3 loop spans 15 amino acids. Trimming left V 1 base short and J 3 bases short, with 12 bases between. The germline V gene has CDR1 SGHTA and CDR2 FQGNSA. In DNA form, the CDR3 reads TGTGCCAGCAGCTTAGTAGACAGTACCTACACTGAAGCTTTCTTT. Encoded protein: CASSLVDSTYTEAFF.

DNA for the CDR3: TGTGCCAGCAGCCCACTAGGAGGGACCTACGAGCAGTACTTC. The encoded protein is CASSPLGGTYEQYF. The chain employs TRBV27 and TRBJ2-7; possible D gene TRBD2, 6 bases. Germline V CDR1 and CDR2: MNHEY, SMNVEV (reference sequence). The ends were cut back, 6 bases at V and 2 bases at J, with 14 bases in the middle. The CDR3 is 14 residues long.

This clonotype has only a few counts. The chain links TRBV2 to TRBJ2-7; D remains ambiguous. The CDR3 is 15 amino acids. CDR1 is SNHLY and CDR2 is FYNNEI in the germline V gene. V dropped 3 bases and J dropped 4 bases, with 16 bases sitting between them. Here the CDR3 reads CASSDLTLRSYEQYF. As DNA, the CDR3 is TGTGCCAGCAGTGATTTGACACTTCGATCTTACGAGCAGTACTTC.

For this clonotype: This may stem from a read error, because a much larger clone lies one nucleotide away. The chain combines TRBV10-3 with TRBJ2-5; a weak D match, TRBD1 (7 bases). The germline V gene encodes CDR1 ENHRY and CDR2 SYGVKD. The CDR3 spans 12 residues. The CDR3 sequence: CVIRGEQETQYF. The CDR3 bases are TGTGTCATCAGGGGGGAACAAGAGACCCAGTACTTC.

This clonotype was seen ten or more times. The V and J genes are TRBV12-3 or TRBV12-4 and TRBJ1-5, with 8 bases aligning to TRBD1. Trimming removed 5 bases from V and 7 bases from J; junction bases left unmatched: 7. The CDR3 is 14 amino acids. The CDR3 loop is CASSPDRAYQPQHF. Here the CDR3 DNA reads TGTGCCAGCAGTCCGGACAGGGCCTACCAGCCCCAGCATTTT.

In this sample, this clonotype turned up many times. The DNA is omitted, as the CDR3 cannot be located on it reliably, and the CDR3 follows TCRdb's listing. The chain combines TRBV9 with TRBJ2-1. Inclusive of both ends, the CDR3 amounts to 15 amino acids. Germline V lookup: CDR1 SGDLS, CDR2 YYNGEE. The CDR3: CASSEGSVRGDEQFF.

This clonotype was seen more than once but under ten times. The chain has TRBV6-5 and TRBJ1-3; the match to TRBD1 covers 7 bases. V shed 5 bases, J shed 4 bases, and the junction held 14 bases outside the gene matches. The length of the CDR3 is 17 residues. Germline CDR1 reads MNHEY; CDR2 reads SVGAGI. The CDR3 sequence is CASSHGTAIDLGNTIYF. DNA of the CDR3: TGTGCCAGCAGTCACGGGACAGCCATCGACCTGGGAAACACCATATATTTT.

This clonotype was detected many times. The chain combines TRBV27 with TRBJ2-7; D is unresolved. V lost 2 bases to trimming and J lost 4 bases, with 9 bases between them. The germline CDR1 and CDR2 sequences are MNHEY and SMNVEV (reference sequence). The CDR3 contains 13 residues. The CDR3 sequence: CASSLQAAYEQYF. Here the CDR3 DNA reads TGTGCCAGCAGTTTACAGGCTGCTTACGAGCAGTACTTC.

This clonotype was seen ten or more times. The CDR3 protein is CASKGGNQPQHF. The CDR3 DNA reads as TGTGCCAGCAAGGGGGGCAATCAGCCCCAGCATTTT. The J gene is TRBJ1-5, the V gene TRBV6-2 or TRBV6-3; a weak D match, TRBD1 (6 bases). Between the trimmed V and J ends, which lost 7 bases and 2 bases, there was a span of 6 bases. The germline V gene encodes CDR1 MNHEY and CDR2 SVGEGT. The CDR3 has 12 amino acids.

The rearrangement links TRBV6-2 or TRBV6-3 to TRBJ1-5; 11 bases are shared with TRBD1. Germline lookup yields CDR1 MNHEY and CDR2 SVGEGT. CDR3 length: 17 amino acids. V trimming: 2 bases; J trimming: 4 bases; junction bases outside the gene matches: 7. The CDR3 region is CASSYTGTGGQNQPQHF. In DNA, the CDR3 is TGTGCCAGCAGTTACACCGGGACAGGGGGGCAAAATCAGCCCCAGCATTTT.

This clonotype showed up many times. This chain connects TRBV5-5 to TRBJ2-5; D is unclear. CDR1 SGHKS and CDR2 YYEKEE come from the germline V gene (reference sequence). This CDR3 is 17 amino acids long. Trimming stripped 2 bases from V and 5 bases from J, with 22 bases between. The CDR3 sequence is CASSLPYSKALLETQYF. The CDR3 DNA reads as TGTGCCAGCAGCTTACCCTATTCCAAAGCACTATTGGAGACCCAGTACTTC.

This clonotype was seen repeatedly, ten times or more. J is TRBJ2-3 and V is TRBV27, with 8 bases lining up with TRBD2. CDR1 and CDR2 (germline): MNHEY, SMNVEV (reference sequence). Trimming at V came to 2 bases and at J to 3 bases, leaving 7 bases not matched to a gene. The CDR3 loop spans 16 amino acids. In DNA, the CDR3 is TGTGCCAGCAGTTTAACTACTAGCGGACTAACAGATACGCAGTATTTT. Protein product: CASSLTTSGLTDTQYF.

This clonotype occurred many times. The chain employs TRBV7-6 and TRBJ2-4; weak D call: TRBD2 (6 bases). The germline V gene encodes CDR1 SGHVS and CDR2 FNYEAQ. This CDR3 spans 11 amino acids. V was shortened by 5 bases and J by 9 bases, with 8 bases between the two germline ends. CDR3 amino acids: CASSPGGIQYF. CDR3 nucleotides: TGTGCCAGCAGCCCCGGGGGCATTCAGTACTTC.

This clonotype was counted many times. The chain is built from TRBV12-3 or TRBV12-4 and TRBJ2-1; D call uncertain. CDR3 size: 11 residues. Between the trimmed V and J ends, which lost 2 bases and 12 bases, there was a span of 8 bases. Written as DNA, the CDR3 is TGTGCCAGCAGTTTACAGTTTGGGCAGTTCTTC. Translating it yields CASSLQFGQFF.

This clonotype was picked up a small number of times. This rearrangement joins TRBV5-1 to TRBJ2-2; 13 bases are shared with TRBD2. The CDR3 is 17 residues long. From germline, CDR1 is SGHRS and CDR2 YFSETQ. With 4 bases clipped from V and 4 bases from J, the junction kept 7 bases outside the gene matches. CDR3 nucleotide sequence: TGCGCCAGCAGCCCTAGGACTAGCGGGGGAACCACCGGGGAGCTGTTTTTT. It translates to CASSPRTSGGTTGELFF.

This clonotype was counted many times. In DNA, the CDR3 is TGTGCCAGCAGCGACAGGGAGCAGTTCTTC. Its translation: CASSDREQFF. The chain has TRBV6-1 and TRBJ2-1; maybe TRBD1 (6 bases). CDR3 size: 10 residues. V was clipped by 6 bases and J by 10 bases, with 7 bases between them. The V gene's germline CDR1 is MNHNS and CDR2 SASEGT.

V is TRBV6-5 and J is TRBJ2-7, with D perhaps TRBD1 or TRBD2 (6 bases each). The CDR3 is 15 residues long. Trimming took off 7 bases at V and 3 bases at J, with 19 bases between the two ends. From germline, CDR1 is MNHEY and CDR2 SVGAGI. This CDR3 is CASITQGGRSYEQYF. DNA for the CDR3: TGTGCCAGCATCACCCAAGGGGGGAGAAGCTACGAGCAGTACTTC.

The sample holds a few counts of this clonotype. The chain combines TRBV20-1 with TRBJ1-6; 9 nucleotides match TRBD1. Germline CDR1 is DFQATT and CDR2 is SNEGSKA (reference sequence). V lost 5 bases and J lost 0; bases outside the gene matches: 8. The CDR3 length is 17 residues. CDR3 region: CSAPRTGESSYNSPLHF. Written as DNA, the CDR3 is TGCAGTGCTCCCCGGACAGGGGAAAGCTCCTATAATTCACCCCTCCACTTT.

This clonotype was seen more than once but under ten times. V gene TRBV18 combines with J gene TRBJ1-1; TRBD1 aligns across 12 bases. The V gene end was trimmed by 2 bases and the J gene end by 8 bases; junction bases not matched to a gene: 6. The CDR3 has 15 residues. Germline assignment: CDR1 KGHSH and CDR2 LQKENI. CDR3 sequence: CASSPRDRGQIEAFF. The CDR3 bases are TGTGCCAGCTCACCAAGGGACAGGGGGCAGATAGAAGCTTTCTTT.